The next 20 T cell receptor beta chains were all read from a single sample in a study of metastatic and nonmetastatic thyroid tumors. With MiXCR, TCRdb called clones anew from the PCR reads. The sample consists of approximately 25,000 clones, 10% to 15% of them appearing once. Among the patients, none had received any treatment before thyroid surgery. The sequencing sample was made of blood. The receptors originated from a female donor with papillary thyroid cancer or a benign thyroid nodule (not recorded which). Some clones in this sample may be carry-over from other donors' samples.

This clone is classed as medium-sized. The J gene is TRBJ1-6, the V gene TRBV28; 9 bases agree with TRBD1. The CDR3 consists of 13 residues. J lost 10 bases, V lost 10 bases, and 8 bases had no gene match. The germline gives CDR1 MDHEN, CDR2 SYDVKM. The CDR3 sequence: CATQTGGISPLHF. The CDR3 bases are TGTGCCACCCAGACAGGGGGGATCTCACCCCTCCACTTT.

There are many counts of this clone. This CDR3 is CSASSRTGLNYEQYF. The CDR3 DNA sequence: TGCAGTGCTAGTTCGAGGACAGGTCTAAACTACGAGCAGTACTTC. This chain joins TRBV20-1 and TRBJ2-7; 7 bases line up with TRBD1. Germline V gene lookup returns CDR1 DFQATT and CDR2 SNEGSKA (reference sequence). Trimming removed 3 bases from V and 3 bases from J; junction bases left unmatched: 11. The CDR3 is 15 residues long.

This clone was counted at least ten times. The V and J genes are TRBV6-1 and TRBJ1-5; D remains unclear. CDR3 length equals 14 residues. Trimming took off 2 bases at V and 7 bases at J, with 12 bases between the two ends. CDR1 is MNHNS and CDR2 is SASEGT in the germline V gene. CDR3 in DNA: TGTGCCAGCAGTGAATCGGGCGCAAGGCAGCCCCAGCATTTT. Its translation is CASSESGARQPQHF.

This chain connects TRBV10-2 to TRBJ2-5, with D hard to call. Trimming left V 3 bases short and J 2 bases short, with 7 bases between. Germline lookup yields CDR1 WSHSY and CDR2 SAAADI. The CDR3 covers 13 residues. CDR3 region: CASSDYGQETQYF. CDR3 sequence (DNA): TGCGCCAGCAGTGATTACGGACAAGAGACCCAGTACTTC.

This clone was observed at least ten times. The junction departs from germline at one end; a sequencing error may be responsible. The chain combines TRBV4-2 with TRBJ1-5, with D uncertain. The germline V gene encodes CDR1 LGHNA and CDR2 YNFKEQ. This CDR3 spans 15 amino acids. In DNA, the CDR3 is TGTGCCAGCAGCCAAGATGCGTCTAGCTATCAGCCCCAGCATTTT. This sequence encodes CASSQDASSYQPQHF.

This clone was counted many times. This chain's CDR3 is CASSQKDRGLGNQPQHF. Here the CDR3 DNA reads TGTGCCAGCAGTCAGAAGGACAGGGGGCTCGGCAATCAGCCCCAGCATTTT. This chain joins TRBV6-1 and TRBJ1-5, with 11 bases that match TRBD1. V was pared by 5 bases and J by 2 bases, with 8 bases of the junction left unmatched. CDR3 length: 17 residues. CDR1 MNHNS and CDR2 SASEGT come from the germline V gene.

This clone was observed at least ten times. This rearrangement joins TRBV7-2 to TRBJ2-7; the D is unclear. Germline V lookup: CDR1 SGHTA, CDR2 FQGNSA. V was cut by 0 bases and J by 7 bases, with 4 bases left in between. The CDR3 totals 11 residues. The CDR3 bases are TGTGCCAGCAGCTTAGCTGGGGAGCAGTACTTC. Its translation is CASSLAGEQYF.

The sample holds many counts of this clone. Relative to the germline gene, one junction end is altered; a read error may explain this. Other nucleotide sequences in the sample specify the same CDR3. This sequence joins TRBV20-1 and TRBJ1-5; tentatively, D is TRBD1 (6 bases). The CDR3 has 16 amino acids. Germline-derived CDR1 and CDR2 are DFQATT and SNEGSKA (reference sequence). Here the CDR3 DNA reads TGCAGTGCCAGAGACAGACAGGAGGTTGGCAATCAGCCCCAGCATTTT. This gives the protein CSARDRQEVGNQPQHF.

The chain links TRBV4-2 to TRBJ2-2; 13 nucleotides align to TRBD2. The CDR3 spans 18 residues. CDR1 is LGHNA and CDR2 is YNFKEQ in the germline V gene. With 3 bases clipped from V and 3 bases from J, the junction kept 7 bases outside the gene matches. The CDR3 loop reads CASSQVGLAGLHTGELFF. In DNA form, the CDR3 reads TGTGCCAGCAGCCAGGTGGGACTAGCGGGATTGCACACCGGGGAGCTGTTTTTT.

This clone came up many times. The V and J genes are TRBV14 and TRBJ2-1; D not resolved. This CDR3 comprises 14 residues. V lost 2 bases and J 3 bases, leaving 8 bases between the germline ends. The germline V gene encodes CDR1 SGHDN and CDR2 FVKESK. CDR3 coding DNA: TGTGCCAGCAGCCAAAGAGAATACTACAATGAGCAGTTCTTC. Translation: CASSQREYYNEQFF.

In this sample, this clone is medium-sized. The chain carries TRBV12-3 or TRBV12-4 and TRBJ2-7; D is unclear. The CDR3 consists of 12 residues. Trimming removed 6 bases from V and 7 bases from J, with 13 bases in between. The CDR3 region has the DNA TGTGCCAGCAGACTCGACACCCTGGAGCAGTACTTC. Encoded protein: CASRLDTLEQYF.

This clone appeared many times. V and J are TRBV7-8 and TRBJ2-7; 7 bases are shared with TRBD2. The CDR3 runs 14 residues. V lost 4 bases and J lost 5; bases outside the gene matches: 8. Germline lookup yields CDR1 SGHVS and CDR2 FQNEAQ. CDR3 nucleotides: TGTGCCAGCAGCTATAGCGGGCGTGCCCACGAGCAGTACTTC. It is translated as CASSYSGRAHEQYF.

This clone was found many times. The CDR3 is CASGSGGNTIYF. The CDR3 DNA sequence: TGTGCCAGCGGTTCCGGTGGAAACACCATATATTTT. V is TRBV28 and J is TRBJ1-3; no clear D. Deletions cut 8 bases from V and 3 bases from J, with 8 bases between. Germline V gene data show CDR1 as MDHEN and CDR2 as SYDVKM. CDR3 length equals 12 residues.

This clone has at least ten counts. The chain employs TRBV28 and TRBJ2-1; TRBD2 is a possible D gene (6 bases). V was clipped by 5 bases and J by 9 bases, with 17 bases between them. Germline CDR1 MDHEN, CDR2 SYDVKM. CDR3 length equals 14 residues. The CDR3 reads CASSAGLRFGEQFF. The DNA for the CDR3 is TGTGCCAGCAGTGCCGGACTACGGTTCGGTGAGCAGTTCTTC.

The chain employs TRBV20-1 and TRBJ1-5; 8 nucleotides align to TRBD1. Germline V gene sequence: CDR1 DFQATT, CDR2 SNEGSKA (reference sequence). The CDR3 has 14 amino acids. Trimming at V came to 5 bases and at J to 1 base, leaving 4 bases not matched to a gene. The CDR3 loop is CSAGRQGSNQPQHF. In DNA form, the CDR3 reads TGCAGTGCTGGGAGACAGGGGAGCAATCAGCCCCAGCATTTT.

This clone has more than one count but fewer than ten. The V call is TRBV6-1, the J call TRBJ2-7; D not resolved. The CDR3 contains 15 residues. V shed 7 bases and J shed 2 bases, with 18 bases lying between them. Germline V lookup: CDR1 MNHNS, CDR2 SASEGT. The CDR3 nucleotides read TGTGCCAGCATTGATACTGGGCAGGCCACCTACGAGCAGTACTTC. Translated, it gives CASIDTGQATYEQYF.

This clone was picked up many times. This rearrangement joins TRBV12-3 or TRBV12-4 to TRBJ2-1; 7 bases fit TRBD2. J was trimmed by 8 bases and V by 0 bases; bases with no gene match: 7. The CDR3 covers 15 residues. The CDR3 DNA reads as TGTGCCAGCAGTTTAGCGGGAGGGCTTGGCGATGAGCAGTTCTTC. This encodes CASSLAGGLGDEQFF.

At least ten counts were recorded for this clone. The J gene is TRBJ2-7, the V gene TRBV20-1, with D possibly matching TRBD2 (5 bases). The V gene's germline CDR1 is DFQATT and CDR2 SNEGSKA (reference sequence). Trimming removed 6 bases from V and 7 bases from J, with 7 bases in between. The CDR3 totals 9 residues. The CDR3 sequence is CSASGEQYF. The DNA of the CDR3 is TGCAGTGCCTCGGGGGAGCAGTACTTC.

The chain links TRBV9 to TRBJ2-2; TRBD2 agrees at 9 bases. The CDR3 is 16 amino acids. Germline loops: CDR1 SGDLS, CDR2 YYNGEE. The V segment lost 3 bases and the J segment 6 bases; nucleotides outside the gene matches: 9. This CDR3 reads CASSEAGGGGSGELFF. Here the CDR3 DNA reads TGTGCCAGCAGCGAGGCGGGAGGGGGCGGTTCCGGGGAGCTGTTTTTT.

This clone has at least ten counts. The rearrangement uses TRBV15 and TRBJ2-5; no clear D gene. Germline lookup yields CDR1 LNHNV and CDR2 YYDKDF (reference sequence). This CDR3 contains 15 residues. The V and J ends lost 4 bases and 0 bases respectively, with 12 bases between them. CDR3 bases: TGTGCCACCAGCAAGAGTCCACACTACCAAGAGACCCAGTACTTC. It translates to CATSKSPHYQETQYF.